A single sample gave rise to the 31 T cell receptor beta chains below, sequenced in a study of blood T cell repertoires in COVID-19 (dated by TCRdb to the early 2020s). The library came from the immunoSEQ multiplex PCR assay. Imported from immuneACCESS, the table was reduced by TCRdb to in-frame sequences with V and J called. These copies leave out some clones; in studies compared against another copy, an unresolved V gene accounts for under half, and the cause of the remainder is not known. The sample table contains 150,000 or so clones; only one count was recorded for about three quarters of them. 3.5% to 5% of the sample comes from the top ten. Specimen: peripheral blood. The source is an elderly woman with active or convalescent COVID-19.

This rearrangement joins TRBV4-1 to TRBJ1-4; 7 nucleotides line up with TRBD1. The germline V gene encodes CDR1 MGHRA and CDR2 YSYEKL. V was clipped by 4 bases and J by 6 bases; unmatched bases: 11. This CDR3 has 16 residues. CDR3 nucleotide sequence: TGCGCCAGCAGCCTAGTATCAGGGGGAAGGGATGAAAAACTGTTTTTT. Translating it yields CASSLVSGGRDEKLFF.

The CDR3 here is CASRRTGTGGNEQYF. The CDR3 region has the DNA TGTGCCAGCAGGAGAACCGGGACAGGGGGCAACGAGCAGTACTTC. The chain recombines TRBV6-5 with TRBJ2-7, with 12 bases lining up with TRBD1. The CDR3 length is 15 residues. The trim removed 6 bases at V and 5 bases at J, leaving 8 bases unmatched. Germline V CDR1 and CDR2: MNHEY, SVGAGI.

The CDR3 loop reads CASSPAGTGGEKLFF. As DNA, the CDR3 is TGTGCCAGCAGTCCCGCAGGGACAGGGGGTGAAAAACTGTTTTTT. The chain couples TRBV25-1 to TRBJ1-4, with 11 nucleotides matching TRBD1. Germline values: CDR1 MGHDK, CDR2 SYGVNS. V lost 5 bases and J lost 7; bases outside the gene matches: 6. CDR3 length equals 15 residues.

The V gene is TRBV27, the J gene TRBJ2-1; 13 bases agree with TRBD2. After removal of 4 bases from V and 6 bases from J, the junction contained 6 bases not matched to a gene. Germline V gene lookup returns CDR1 MNHEY and CDR2 SMNVEV (reference sequence). The CDR3 runs to 16 residues. CDR3 protein: CASSSLTSGGGNEQFF. The CDR3 region has the DNA TGTGCCAGCAGTTCCCTTACTAGCGGGGGGGGCAATGAGCAGTTCTTC.

V gene TRBV14 combines with J gene TRBJ2-3; no reliable D call. The CDR3 runs to 15 residues. Germline V gene sequence: CDR1 SGHDN, CDR2 FVKESK. The V and J ends lost 0 bases and 0 bases respectively, with 7 bases between them. The CDR3 here is CASSQDRRSTDTQYF. Written as DNA, the CDR3 is TGTGCCAGCAGCCAAGATCGCAGGAGCACAGATACGCAGTATTTT.

The chain is built from TRBV30 and TRBJ2-1, with D unresolved. CDR1 and CDR2 (germline): GTSNPN, SVGIG (reference sequence). The CDR3 is 13 amino acids. Trimming removed 4 bases from V and 9 bases from J, with 16 bases in between. This chain's CDR3 is CAWTPARFGEQFF. The CDR3 coding sequence is TGTGCCTGGACCCCTGCTAGGTTCGGTGAGCAGTTCTTC.

V is TRBV28 and J is TRBJ1-1; 9 positions match TRBD1. J lost 5 bases, V lost 2 bases, and 9 bases had no gene match. CDR1 is MDHEN and CDR2 is SYDVKM in the germline V gene. The CDR3 sequence is 16 residues long. CDR3 in DNA: TGTGCCAGCAGTTTAAGACAGGGGGTCCTTTGGACTGAAGCTTTCTTT. It is translated as CASSLRQGVLWTEAFF.

V usage is TRBV27 and J usage is TRBJ2-2; 8 positions match TRBD2. With V trimmed by 6 bases and J by 5 bases, 8 bases remained unmatched. Germline V gene sequence: CDR1 MNHEY, CDR2 SMNVEV (reference sequence). CDR3 length: 15 amino acids. CDR3 DNA: TGTGCCAGCAGATCGGGGGGGCCTAGGACCGGGGAGCTGTTTTTT. It yields the protein CASRSGGPRTGELFF.

This chain links TRBV2 with TRBJ2-1; perhaps TRBD1 as D (6 bases). The CDR3 runs 13 residues. V lost 8 bases and J 1 base, leaving 9 bases between the germline ends. Germline CDR1 SNHLY, CDR2 FYNNEI. CDR3 region: CASGGSSYNEQFF. The CDR3 coding sequence is TGTGCCAGCGGGGGCAGTTCCTACAATGAGCAGTTCTTC.

Remarks on this clone: The same CDR3 arises from other DNA sequences in this sample as well. The rearrangement uses TRBV12-3 or TRBV12-4 and TRBJ1-6, with no clear D. Trimming stripped 3 bases from V and 7 bases from J, with 4 bases between. The CDR3 runs 12 residues. The CDR3 DNA reads as TGTGCCAGCAGTTTTGGCAATTCACCCCTCCACTTT. It encodes CASSFGNSPLHF.

The V call is TRBV28, the J call TRBJ2-7, with 7 positions matching TRBD2. Trimming removed 6 bases from V and 2 bases from J; junction bases left unmatched: 10. Germline lookup yields CDR1 MDHEN and CDR2 SYDVKM. The CDR3 is 15 residues long. Written as DNA, the CDR3 is TGTGCCAGCAGAGCCTCCGGGACTACAACCTACGAGCAGTACTTC. It translates to CASRASGTTTYEQYF.

In this sample, this clone turned up a few times. The rearrangement joins TRBV11-1 to TRBJ1-3, with 8 bases identical to TRBD1. CDR3 length: 16 residues. J gave up 1 base and V 5 bases, and 7 bases lay outside the gene matches. Germline CDR1 reads SGHAT; CDR2 reads FQDESV (reference sequence). CDR3 in amino acids: CASSRGQGRSGNTIYF. CDR3 DNA sequence: TGTGCCAGCAGCCGCGGACAGGGTAGATCTGGAAACACCATATATTTT.

The rearrangement links TRBV7-9 to TRBJ2-1; maybe TRBD1 (6 bases). There are 13 residues in the CDR3. Germline V gene lookup returns CDR1 SEHNR and CDR2 FQNEAQ (reference sequence). V was clipped by 8 bases and J by 8 bases, with 16 bases between them. The CDR3 loop reads CASGISRGDEQFF. CDR3 coding DNA: TGTGCCAGCGGTATTTCCAGGGGCGATGAGCAGTTCTTC.

V is TRBV2 and J is TRBJ1-2; TRBD1 agrees at 7 bases. The CDR3 has 13 residues. Germline CDR1 reads SNHLY; CDR2 reads FYNNEI. V lost 7 bases, J lost 4 bases, and 6 bases stayed unmatched. CDR3 sequence: CASTRDSSYGYTF. CDR3 coding DNA: TGTGCCAGCACCCGGGACAGTTCCTATGGCTACACCTTC.

The V gene is TRBV19, the J gene TRBJ1-2, with D unclear. From germline, CDR1 is LNHDA and CDR2 SQIVND (reference sequence). This CDR3 is 14 amino acids long. Trimming took off 7 bases at V and 5 bases at J, with 17 bases between the two ends. The CDR3 coding sequence is TGTGCCAGTATCCAACCGGGTAGGGAGTATGGCTACACCTTC. Its translation is CASIQPGREYGYTF.

V is TRBV7-3 and J is TRBJ2-7; 7 positions agree with TRBD2. The CDR3 covers 15 residues. Germline loops: CDR1 SGHTA, CDR2 FQGTGA. Losses at the gene ends were 2 bases for V and 3 bases for J; bases not matched to a gene: 7. The CDR3 is CASSLERGGVYEQYF. As DNA, the CDR3 is TGTGCCAGCAGCTTAGAGCGGGGAGGGGTCTACGAGCAGTACTTC.

The rearrangement links TRBV5-4 to TRBJ2-7; TRBD2 is a possible D gene (7 bases). The CDR3 covers 18 residues. V lost 4 bases to trimming and J lost 6 bases, with 29 bases between them. From germline, CDR1 is SGHNT and CDR2 YYREEE (reference sequence). CDR3 bases: TGTGCCAGCAGCCCGCGAAATATAGTGGGGGGGCTCCCCAGCGAGCAGTACTTC. The encoded protein is CASSPRNIVGGLPSEQYF. Full variable domain (missing parts from reference TRBV5-4 and TRBJ2-7): ETGVTQSPTHLIKTRGQQVTLRCSSQSGHNTVSWYQQALGQGPQFIFQYYREEENGRGNFPPRFSGLQFPNYSSELNVNALELDDSALYLCASSPRNIVGGLPSEQYFGPGTRLTVT.

In this sample, this clone turned up a few times. The chain combines TRBV7-9 with TRBJ2-7; D unresolved. The CDR3 sequence is 14 residues long. The germline V gene has CDR1 SEHNR and CDR2 FQNEAQ (reference sequence). V was cut by 1 base and J by 0 bases, with 7 bases left in between. The CDR3 DNA is TGTGCCAGCAGCTTAGTGCCGGGCTCCTACGAGCAGTACTTC. Residues: CASSLVPGSYEQYF.

CDR3 residues: CASSPRQGGYTF. As DNA, the CDR3 is TGTGCCAGCAGTCCGCGACAGGGTGGCTACACCTTC. The rearrangement joins TRBV12-3 or TRBV12-4 to TRBJ1-2; 7 bases map to TRBD1. This CDR3 has 12 amino acids. V lost 5 bases to trimming and J lost 7 bases; unmatched junction nucleotides: 4.

The chain uses TRBV3-1 (or the pseudogene TRBV3-2) and TRBJ1-2; TRBD1 agrees at 7 bases. Trimming took 4 bases from V and 3 from J; bases not matched to a gene: 5. The CDR3 runs 14 residues. Germline V gene data show CDR1 as LGHDT and CDR2 as YNNKEL (reference sequence). CDR3 amino acids: CASSRRDRYYGYTF. CDR3 nucleotide sequence: TGTGCCAGCAGCCGCAGGGACAGATACTATGGCTACACCTTC.

The rearrangement uses TRBV11-2 and TRBJ1-2; 8 bases are a match to TRBD1. There are 17 residues in the CDR3. CDR1 is SGHAT, CDR2 FQNNGV, per germline. Trimming took 1 base from V and 6 from J; bases not matched to a gene: 13. CDR3 nucleotides: TGTGCCAGCAGCTTAGGGGGAGGCAGGGGGCTCAAGGATGGCTACACCTTC. This encodes CASSLGGGRGLKDGYTF.

The chain carries TRBV7-2 and TRBJ2-2, with D maybe TRBD1 (6 bases). This CDR3 contains 16 residues. The germline gives CDR1 SGHTA, CDR2 FQGNSA. V lost 5 bases, J lost 1 base, and 14 bases lay in between. CDR3 amino acids: CASSPTGTLNTGELFF. CDR3 sequence (DNA): TGTGCCAGCAGCCCAACCGGGACACTGAACACCGGGGAGCTGTTTTTT.

The V and J genes are TRBV7-9 and TRBJ2-7; perhaps TRBD1 as D (5 bases). The CDR3 is made up of 12 amino acids. Looked up from germline, CDR1 is SEHNR and CDR2 is FQNEAQ (reference sequence). Between the trimmed V and J ends, which lost 7 bases and 3 bases, there was a span of 10 bases. This CDR3 is CASNERGYEQYF. Written as DNA, the CDR3 is TGTGCCAGCAACGAAAGGGGCTACGAGCAGTACTTC.

The chain uses TRBV12-3 or TRBV12-4 and TRBJ2-3; D not certain. Trimming removed 2 bases from V and 8 bases from J, with 11 bases in between. The CDR3 contains 13 residues. The CDR3 DNA is TGTGCCAGCAGTTTAAACCCCGGAGTTACGCAGTATTTT. It specifies CASSLNPGVTQYF.

This clone occurred once. The V gene is TRBV9, the J gene TRBJ2-3, with D unclear. The germline gives CDR1 SGDLS, CDR2 YYNGEE. CDR3 length equals 14 residues. V was shortened by 4 bases and J by 2 bases, with 11 bases between the two germline ends. CDR3 loop: CASSLRGNTDTQYF. CDR3 sequence (DNA): TGTGCCAGCAGCTTGCGAGGAAACACAGATACGCAGTATTTT.

The CDR3 nucleotides are TGTGCCAGCAGCCCGAGACTAGCGGGGGGCACAGATACGCAGTATTTT. Amino acid sequence: CASSPRLAGGTDTQYF. The gene calls are TRBV7-3 and TRBJ2-3, with 12 bases fitting TRBD2. The J segment lost 1 base and the V segment lost 5 bases, leaving 4 bases of the junction unmatched. The length of the CDR3 is 16 residues. In germline, CDR1 is SGHTA, CDR2 FQGTGA.

The chain uses TRBV7-3 and TRBJ2-1, with TRBD2 identical over 10 bases. This CDR3 comprises 15 residues. The germline V gene encodes CDR1 SGHTA and CDR2 FQGTGA. V trimming: 2 bases; J trimming: 3 bases; junction bases outside the gene matches: 1. CDR3 loop: CASSLSSGGYNEQFF. DNA of the CDR3: TGTGCCAGCAGCTTATCTAGCGGGGGCTACAATGAGCAGTTCTTC.

The chain couples TRBV6-2 or TRBV6-3 to TRBJ1-2; 7 nucleotides line up with TRBD1. The CDR3 consists of 12 residues. Germline V gene data show CDR1 as MNHEY and CDR2 as SVGEGT. The trim removed 6 bases at V and 6 bases at J, leaving 4 bases unmatched. The CDR3 DNA follows: TGTGCCAGCAGCCAAGGGACAGATGGCTACACCTTC. Its protein product is CASSQGTDGYTF.

The chain couples TRBV19 to TRBJ2-2, with D tentatively TRBD1 (6 bases). The V gene's germline CDR1 is LNHDA and CDR2 SQIVND (reference sequence). V was trimmed by 9 bases and J by 4 bases, leaving 9 bases between them. There are 12 residues in the CDR3. CDR3 in amino acids: CARQGPTGELFF. The CDR3 DNA reads TGTGCCAGACAGGGTCCCACCGGGGAGCTGTTTTTT.

The chain joins TRBV7-2 to TRBJ2-1; a weak D match, TRBD2 (5 bases). The CDR3 consists of 15 residues. Germline V CDR1 and CDR2: SGHTA, FQGNSA. The germline V and J ends were trimmed by 1 base and 9 bases, with 16 bases remaining between them. CDR3 in amino acids: CASSLVRGTMAEQFF. The CDR3 nucleotides are TGTGCCAGCAGCTTAGTACGGGGTACCATGGCTGAGCAGTTCTTC. The entire variable domain, with the rest obtained from reference TRBV7-2 and TRBJ2-1, is as follows: GAGVSQSPSNKVTEKGKDVELRCDPISGHTALYWYRQSLGQGLEFLIYFQGNSAPDKSGLPSDRFSAERTGGSVSTLTIQRTQQEDSAVYLCASSLVRGTMAEQFFGPGTRLTVL.

The chain is built from TRBV3-1 (or the pseudogene TRBV3-2) and TRBJ1-6, with 7 bases fitting TRBD1. V gave up 4 bases and J gave up 10 bases; unmatched junction bases: 7. The CDR3 extends over 14 amino acids. The germline V gene has CDR1 LGHDT and CDR2 YNNKEL (reference sequence). The CDR3 DNA is TGTGCCAGCAGCCCTAAGACAGGGTTCTCACCCCTCCACTTT. Translation: CASSPKTGFSPLHF.